Below, 7 T cell receptor beta chains from the same sample are listed, as sequenced in a study of cytomegalovirus exposure and HLA in healthy donors. PCR involved 60 Vbeta and 13 Jbeta primers. The assay was immunoSEQ multiplex PCR, and TCRdb's table has in-frame clones only and misses some. This sample contains about 200,000 clones. Material: PBMCs. These receptors originate from a girl aged 2 to 9 in good health and CMV-seropositive.

This chain connects TRBV6-1 to TRBJ2-7; D perhaps matches TRBD1 (6 bases). V lost 4 bases, J lost 3 bases, and 16 bases lay in between. This CDR3 is built from 15 residues. CDR1 is MNHNS and CDR2 is SASEGT in the germline V gene. CDR3: CASSGIGQSNYEQYF. In nucleotides, the CDR3 is TGTGCCAGCAGTGGAATAGGACAGTCTAACTACGAGCAGTACTTC.

The gene calls are TRBV18 and TRBJ2-7; D possibly corresponds to TRBD2 (5 bases). The V and J ends lost 6 bases and 2 bases respectively, with 14 bases between them. This CDR3 is 14 amino acids long. In germline, CDR1 is KGHSH, CDR2 LQKENI. CDR3 bases: TGTGCCAGCTCGAACGGGGTGGACCCCTACGAGCAGTACTTC. As protein: CASSNGVDPYEQYF.

V and J are TRBV7-6 and TRBJ1-6, with 10 bases fitting TRBD1. V gave up 4 bases and J gave up 7 bases; unmatched junction bases: 4. Germline V CDR1 and CDR2: SGHVS, FNYEAQ. The CDR3 runs to 15 residues. Written as DNA, the CDR3 is TGTGCCAGCAGCTCGGGACAGGGGAACAATTCACCCCTCCACTTT. This translates into CASSSGQGNNSPLHF.

The chain carries TRBV6-5 and TRBJ2-3; 13 nucleotides agree with TRBD2. Germline V gives CDR1 MNHEY, CDR2 SVGAGI. The ends lost 4 bases at V and 3 bases at J; junction bases unmatched: 4. This CDR3 is built from 16 residues. CDR3 coding DNA: TGTGCCAGCAGTTGGACTAGCGGGAGTGTAACAGATACGCAGTATTTT. It codes for CASSWTSGSVTDTQYF.

The chain links TRBV5-4 to TRBJ2-1; D may be TRBD2 (6 bases). This CDR3 has 15 amino acids. V was clipped by 3 bases and J by 0 bases, with 10 bases between them. Looked up from germline, CDR1 is SGHNT and CDR2 is YYREEE (reference sequence). CDR3 protein: CASSSAGSSYNEQFF. CDR3 in DNA: TGTGCCAGCAGCTCTGCGGGGAGCTCCTACAATGAGCAGTTCTTC.

This rearrangement joins TRBV6-6 to TRBJ2-3; 7 bases match TRBD2. This CDR3 comprises 16 residues. Germline trimming cut 0 bases from V and 6 bases from J; bases unmatched to any gene: 9. Germline CDR1 reads MNHNY; CDR2 reads SVGAGI (reference sequence). The CDR3 DNA reads TGTGCCAGCAGTTACTCTTGGAACGGGAGGCAGGATACGCAGTATTTT. It yields the protein CASSYSWNGRQDTQYF.

The rearrangement joins TRBV7-8 to TRBJ2-1; D is ambiguous. V was pared by 6 bases and J by 14 bases, with 20 bases between. Germline-derived CDR1 and CDR2 are SGHVS and FQNEAQ. The CDR3 runs 13 residues. The CDR3 loop is CASSSDRGYNEFF. CDR3 in DNA: TGTGCCAGCAGTTCTGACCGAGGATACAATGAGTTCTTC.